This TCR beta chain was observed in a study of prognosis after radiotherapy for stage I lung cancer. Study summary: Patients numbered roughly 13 men and more than 5 women, aged roughly 50 to 85 with a median of around 76 years. The radiotherapy was SBRT split into 3 to 5 fractions, giving a biologically effective dose of at least 100 Gy.

This clonotype was observed many times. Its antigen is unidentified. Whole-study findings and limits: The study left the tumor specificity of the expanded TCR clones undetermined.

The germline V gene has CDR1 MNHNS and CDR2 SASEGT. CDR3 size: 17 residues. J was trimmed by 4 bases and V by 7 bases; bases with no gene match: 15. The authors amplified TCR beta CDR3 from genomic DNA using two-round multiplex PCR. Primers specific to each TRBV and TRBJ gene were used in first-round PCR. Primers of the universal type were employed in the second round of PCR. TCRdb recomputed calls from the multiplex PCR reads with MiXCR, one row per CDR3 protein. The sample has approximately 41,000 distinct CDR3 sequences; approximately 24% are singletons. The receptor's source is a donor of 50 years or more with non-small cell lung cancer. This chain uses TRBV6-1 with TRBJ2-2; 7 nucleotides match TRBD2. The starting material was PBMCs, obtained before or after stereotactic body radiation therapy (not recorded which). CDR3 amino acids: CASIPEGGLAATGELFF. Written as DNA, the CDR3 is TGTGCCAGCATTCCAGAGGGAGGGTTAGCGGCCACCGGGGAGCTGTTTTTT.